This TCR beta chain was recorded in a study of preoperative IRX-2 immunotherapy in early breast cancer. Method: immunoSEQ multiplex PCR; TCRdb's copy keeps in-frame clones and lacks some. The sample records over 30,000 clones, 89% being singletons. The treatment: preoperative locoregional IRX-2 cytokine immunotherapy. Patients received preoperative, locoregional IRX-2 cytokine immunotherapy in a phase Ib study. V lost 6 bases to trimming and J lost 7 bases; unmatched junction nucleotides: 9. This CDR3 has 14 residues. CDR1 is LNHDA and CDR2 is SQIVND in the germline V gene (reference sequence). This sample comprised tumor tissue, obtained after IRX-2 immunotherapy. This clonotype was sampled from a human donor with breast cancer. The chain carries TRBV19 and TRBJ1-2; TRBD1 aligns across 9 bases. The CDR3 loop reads CASREQGAQGGYTF. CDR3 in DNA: TGTGCCAGTAGGGAACAGGGGGCGCAGGGTGGCTACACCTTC.